These 20 T cell receptor beta chains came from one sample sequenced in a study of early T cells in non-severe SARS-CoV-2 infection (dated by TCRdb to the early 2020s). The library was built by means of 5' RACE. Reads for this sample came from a NextSeq 500. TCRdb trimmed public reads at Q25 via fastp, called clones via MiXCR and kept in-frame beta chains. Every distinct CDR3 protein forms one entry, paired with its most common genes and DNA. The sample table lists 15,000 to 20,000 distinct CDR3 sequences, approximately 4.8% of them with a count of one. The ten largest clonotypes hold 6.7% of the sample. The sample was whole blood. Receptor source: an adult who was a healthcare worker with PCR-confirmed SARS-CoV-2 infection or an uninfected control (not recorded which).

This clonotype was seen ten or more times. The rearrangement links TRBV19 to TRBJ2-1; D is unclear. V lost 3 bases and J 7 bases, leaving 10 bases between the germline ends. Germline CDR1 reads LNHDA; CDR2 reads SQIVND (reference sequence). The CDR3 spans 13 residues. The CDR3 nucleotides are TGTGCCAGTAGTATGGTGGCGTATAATGAGCAGTTCTTC. Its protein is CASSMVAYNEQFF.

At least ten counts were recorded for this clonotype. The chain couples TRBV10-3 to TRBJ1-1; TRBD1 matches at 7 bases. Trimming removed 8 bases from V and 1 base from J; junction bases left unmatched: 7. The CDR3 totals 14 residues. Germline V CDR1 and CDR2: ENHRY, SYGVKD. CDR3 bases: TGTGCCATCCAGGGGGAAGTGGCGAACACTGAAGCTTTCTTT. Protein product: CAIQGEVANTEAFF.

This clonotype ranks as medium-sized. The rearrangement joins TRBV7-2 to TRBJ2-1; tentatively, D is TRBD1 or TRBD2 (7 bases each). This CDR3 has 16 amino acids. In germline, CDR1 is SGHTA, CDR2 FQGNSA. V was shortened by 5 bases and J by 9 bases, with 23 bases between the two germline ends. The CDR3 spells CASSTNGQIRGGEQFF. The DNA for the CDR3 is TGTGCCAGCAGCACTAACGGGCAAATCAGGGGGGGTGAGCAGTTCTTC.

This clonotype was detected ten times or more. Here the CDR3 reads CASSTQGGSARTYNEQFF. Here the CDR3 DNA reads TGTGCCAGCAGCACGCAGGGCGGGTCGGCACGCACCTACAATGAGCAGTTCTTC. This rearrangement joins TRBV7-3 to TRBJ2-1, with D perhaps given as TRBD1 or TRBD2 (5 bases each). The CDR3 loop spans 18 amino acids. The germline V gene has CDR1 SGHTA and CDR2 FQGTGA. V lost 5 bases and J 2 bases, leaving 22 bases between the germline ends.

This clonotype was detected ten times or more. The genes are TRBV11-2 and TRBJ1-2; 7 nucleotides line up with TRBD1. CDR3 length: 15 residues. The germline V gene encodes CDR1 SGHAT and CDR2 FQNNGV. Trimming at V came to 5 bases and at J to 4 bases, leaving 10 bases not matched to a gene. CDR3 sequence (DNA): TGTGCCAGCAGCCGAACTGGGGACAGCGTCTATGGCTACACCTTC. It is translated as CASSRTGDSVYGYTF.

By share of the sample, this clonotype is medium-sized (0.01 to 0.1%). V usage is TRBV20-1 and J usage is TRBJ1-1; D unclear. CDR3 size: 12 residues. Germline loops: CDR1 DFQATT, CDR2 SNEGSKA (reference sequence). V gave up 4 bases and J gave up 6 bases, with 12 bases separating them. The CDR3 region is CSAMGLRSEAFF. As DNA, the CDR3 is TGCAGTGCTATGGGCCTTAGGTCTGAAGCTTTCTTT.

This clonotype was detected ten times or more. This chain uses TRBV7-8 with TRBJ1-1, with D hard to call. This CDR3 contains 14 residues. V lost 2 bases to trimming and J lost 2 bases, with 9 bases between them. Germline V lookup: CDR1 SGHVS, CDR2 FQNEAQ. CDR3 region: CASSLLSLNTEAFF. The CDR3 nucleotides are TGTGCCAGCAGCTTACTTAGCCTAAACACTGAAGCTTTCTTT. Supplemented by reference TRBV7-8 and TRBJ1-1, the full variable domain reads GAGVSQSPRYKVAKRGQDVALRCDPISGHVSLFWYQQALGQGPEFLTYFQNEAQLDKSGLPSDRFFAERPEGSVSTLKIQRTQQEDSAVYLCASSLLSLNTEAFFGQGTRLTVV.

This clonotype was counted only a few times. The chain couples TRBV7-3 to TRBJ2-3; D not certain. CDR1 and CDR2 from the germline V gene are SGHTA and FQGTGA. V was shortened by 5 bases and J by 3 bases, with 6 bases between the two germline ends. The CDR3 is 12 amino acids. The CDR3 sequence: CASSDGTDTQYF. DNA for the CDR3: TGTGCCAGCAGCGACGGGACAGATACGCAGTATTTT.

This clonotype is judged medium-sized. This chain uses TRBV4-3 with TRBJ2-1; TRBD2 matches at 9 bases. Germline CDR1 is LGHNA and CDR2 is YSLEER. With V trimmed by 2 bases and J by 7 bases, 9 bases remained unmatched. The CDR3 sequence is 16 residues long. Here the CDR3 DNA reads TGCGCCAGCAGCCAAACGGTAGCGGGAGTGGGAAATGAGCAGTTCTTC. Its protein product is CASSQTVAGVGNEQFF.

The rearrangement links TRBV7-6 to TRBJ2-3; TRBD1 matches at 7 bases. This CDR3 spans 15 amino acids. The V and J ends lost 5 bases and 2 bases, in that order; junction bases with no gene match: 7. CDR1 and CDR2 (germline): SGHVS, FNYEAQ. The CDR3 loop reads CASSNRQGSTDTQYF. The DNA of the CDR3 is TGTGCCAGCAGCAATCGACAGGGCTCCACAGATACGCAGTATTTT.

This clonotype is judged medium-sized. V gene TRBV20-1 combines with J gene TRBJ1-1, with 8 positions matching TRBD1. Trimming took 1 base from V and 5 from J; bases not matched to a gene: 9. This CDR3 comprises 15 residues. In germline, CDR1 is DFQATT, CDR2 SNEGSKA (reference sequence). The CDR3 DNA follows: TGCAGTGCTAGAGGGGAAAGGACAGGGAGAACTGAAGCTTTCTTT. Its protein is CSARGERTGRTEAFF.

This clonotype was seen ten or more times. This chain links TRBV7-2 with TRBJ2-4, with TRBD2 matching over 10 bases. Germline V gene lookup returns CDR1 SGHTA and CDR2 FQGNSA. The V gene end was trimmed by 5 bases and the J gene end by 0 bases; junction bases not matched to a gene: 7. This CDR3 comprises 17 residues. In DNA, the CDR3 is TGTGCCAGCAGCGCCCTCTTAGCGGGAGGAGCCAAAAACATTCAGTACTTC. Protein product: CASSALLAGGAKNIQYF.

The chain recombines TRBV6-2 or TRBV6-3 with TRBJ1-1, with D perhaps matching TRBD1 (5 bases). V was pared by 6 bases and J by 4 bases, with 12 bases between. CDR1 MNHEY and CDR2 SVGEGT come from the germline V gene. The CDR3 contains 13 residues. The CDR3 DNA is TGTGCCAGCAGCCAGGACGGGGGCACTGAAGCTTTCTTT. It yields the protein CASSQDGGTEAFF.

The J gene is TRBJ2-2, the V gene TRBV6-2 or TRBV6-3; a possible D gene is TRBD1 (5 bases). CDR3 length equals 19 residues. Germline assignment: CDR1 MNHEY and CDR2 SVGEGT. V gave up 5 bases and J gave up 1 base, with 23 bases separating them. This chain's CDR3 is CASSTDSITTFKNTGELFF. Here the CDR3 DNA reads TGTGCCAGCAGTACAGACAGTATTACGACCTTTAAGAACACCGGGGAGCTGTTTTTT.

This clonotype was recorded a few times. The chain recombines TRBV7-2 with TRBJ2-1; D remains unclear. The CDR3 is 13 residues long. The germline V gene encodes CDR1 SGHTA and CDR2 FQGNSA. With 0 bases removed from V and 9 bases from J, the gap between germline ends came to 9 bases. CDR3 in DNA: TGTGCCAGCAGCTTAGCGGTCTGGGGTGAGCAGTTCTTC. Translating gives CASSLAVWGEQFF.

This clonotype was observed a few times. This chain uses TRBV7-8 with TRBJ2-7; the D gene is possibly TRBD2 (5 bases). V lost 4 bases and J lost 4, with 11 bases in between. The CDR3 is made up of 13 amino acids. Germline loops: CDR1 SGHVS, CDR2 FQNEAQ. The chain's CDR3 is CASSSRVGYEQYV. For the CDR3, the DNA is TGTGCCAGCAGCTCGCGGGTCGGATACGAGCAGTACGTC.

The J gene is TRBJ1-1, the V gene TRBV6-2 or TRBV6-3; weak D call: TRBD1 (5 bases). CDR3 length equals 13 residues. Per the germline V gene, CDR1 is MNHEY and CDR2 is SVGEGT. V was cut by 6 bases and J by 0 bases, with 8 bases left in between. The CDR3 is CASREGMNTEAFF. The CDR3 coding sequence is TGTGCCAGCAGGGAGGGGATGAACACTGAAGCTTTCTTT.

The chain has TRBV7-9 and TRBJ2-4; D might be TRBD1 or TRBD2, each matching 5 bases. CDR3 length equals 15 residues. Per germline, CDR1 SEHNR and CDR2 FQNEAQ (reference sequence). Deletions cut 3 bases from V and 1 base from J, with 10 bases between. The CDR3 DNA reads as TGTGCCAGCAGCTTTCGAGGGACGGCCAAAAACATTCAGTACTTC. Amino acid sequence: CASSFRGTAKNIQYF.

This clonotype was found many times. The chain recombines TRBV6-5 with TRBJ1-2; tentatively, D is TRBD1 (6 bases). The CDR3 has 17 residues. Germline V CDR1 and CDR2: MNHEY, SVGAGI. Trimming removed 6 bases from V and 0 bases from J, with 20 bases in between. CDR3 sequence reads: CASRKNRAAGANYGYTF. CDR3 nucleotides: TGTGCCAGCAGAAAGAACAGGGCAGCCGGGGCTAACTATGGCTACACCTTC.

The gene calls are TRBV27 and TRBJ2-5, with 7 nucleotides matching TRBD2. V was pared by 5 bases and J by 4 bases, with 10 bases of the junction left unmatched. Germline V lookup: CDR1 MNHEY, CDR2 SMNVEV (reference sequence). The CDR3 sequence is 15 residues long. CDR3 nucleotide sequence: TGTGCCAGCAGTCCTCTAGGGAGGGGCCGAGAGACCCAGTACTTC. Translation: CASSPLGRGRETQYF.